This T cell receptor beta chain is drawn from a study of somatic mutations in cytotoxic T cells in rheumatoid arthritis. Study results and caveats: A single CD8+ clone exceeded 20% of CD8+ cells in about an eighth of the 65 patients. Within the rheumatoid arthritis patients, CD8+ clonality went up as age increased (Spearman r of about 0.52). The same was not true of the healthy controls.

Germline V gives CDR1 SGHNT, CDR2 YENEEA. This CDR3 comprises 14 residues. Trimming took off 1 base at V and 6 bases at J, with 10 bases between the two ends. A remark on this clone: As yet, its antigen is unknown.

Data came from immunoSEQ multiplex PCR; TCRdb stores just in-frame clones and leaves some out. There are approximately 13,000 clones in the sample; roughly 72% occur only once, and roughly a tenth lies in the top ten. The sequence was collected from a man between 65 and 79 years old in good health. Input material: CD8+ T cells sorted from blood. J is TRBJ1-5 and V is TRBV11-3, with no clear D. CDR3 sequence (DNA): TGTGCCAGCAGCTTAGTGGTACGAAGTCAGCCCCAGCATTTT. It encodes CASSLVVRSQPQHF.